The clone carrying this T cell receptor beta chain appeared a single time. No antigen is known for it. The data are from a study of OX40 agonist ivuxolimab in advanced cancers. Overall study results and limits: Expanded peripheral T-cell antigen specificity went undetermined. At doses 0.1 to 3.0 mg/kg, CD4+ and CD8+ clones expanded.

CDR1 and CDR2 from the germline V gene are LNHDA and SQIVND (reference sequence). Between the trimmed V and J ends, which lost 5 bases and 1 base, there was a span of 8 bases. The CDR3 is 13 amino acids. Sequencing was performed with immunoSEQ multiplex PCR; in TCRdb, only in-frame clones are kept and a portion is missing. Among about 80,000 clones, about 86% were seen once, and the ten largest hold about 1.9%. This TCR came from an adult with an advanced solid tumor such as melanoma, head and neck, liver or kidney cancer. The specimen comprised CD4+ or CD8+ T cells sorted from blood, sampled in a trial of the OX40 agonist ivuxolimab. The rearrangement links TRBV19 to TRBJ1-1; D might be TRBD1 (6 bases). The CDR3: CASSPTGNTEAFF. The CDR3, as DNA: TGTGCCAGTAGTCCGACAGGGAACACTGAAGCTTTCTTT.